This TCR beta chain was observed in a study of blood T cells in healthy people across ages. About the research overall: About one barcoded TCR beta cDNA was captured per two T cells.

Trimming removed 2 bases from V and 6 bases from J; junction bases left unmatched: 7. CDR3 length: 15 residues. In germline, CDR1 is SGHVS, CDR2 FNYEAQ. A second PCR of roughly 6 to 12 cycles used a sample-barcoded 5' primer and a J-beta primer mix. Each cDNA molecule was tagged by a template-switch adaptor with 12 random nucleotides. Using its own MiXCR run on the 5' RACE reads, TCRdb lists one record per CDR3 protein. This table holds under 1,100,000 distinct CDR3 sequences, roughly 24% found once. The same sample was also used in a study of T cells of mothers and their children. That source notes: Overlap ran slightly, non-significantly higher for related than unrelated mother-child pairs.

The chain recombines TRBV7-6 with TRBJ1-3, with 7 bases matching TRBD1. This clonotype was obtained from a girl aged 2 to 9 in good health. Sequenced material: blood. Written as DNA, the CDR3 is TGTGCCAGCAGCTTATTTTTAGAGGGGGCAAACACCATATATTTT. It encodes CASSLFLEGANTIYF.